This T cell receptor (beta chain) was identified during a study of vaccination and CD4 T cells after COVID-19. Concerning this clonotype: The antigen is not known.

V was pared by 4 bases and J by 2 bases, with 8 bases between. The germline V gene encodes CDR1 SNHLY and CDR2 FYNNEI. The CDR3 totals 14 residues. Treatment indicated: 10-day PBMC culture with coronavirus spike peptide pools or control peptides (ViraFEST assay). CD4+ T cells that had been cultured provided DNA sequenced with the Oncomine TCR Beta short-read assay. Using its own MiXCR run on the PCR reads, TCRdb lists one record per CDR3 protein. Of roughly 17,000 distinct CDR3 sequences listed, 55% are singletons. What was sequenced was CD4+ T cells from blood, cultured in vitro. The chain carries TRBV2 and TRBJ2-2, with D hard to call. The sequence was collected from a human donor who had recovered from COVID-19. CDR3 nucleotides: TGTGCCAGCAGTGCGACAATAAACACCGGGGAGCTGTTTTTT. Its translation is CASSATINTGELFF.